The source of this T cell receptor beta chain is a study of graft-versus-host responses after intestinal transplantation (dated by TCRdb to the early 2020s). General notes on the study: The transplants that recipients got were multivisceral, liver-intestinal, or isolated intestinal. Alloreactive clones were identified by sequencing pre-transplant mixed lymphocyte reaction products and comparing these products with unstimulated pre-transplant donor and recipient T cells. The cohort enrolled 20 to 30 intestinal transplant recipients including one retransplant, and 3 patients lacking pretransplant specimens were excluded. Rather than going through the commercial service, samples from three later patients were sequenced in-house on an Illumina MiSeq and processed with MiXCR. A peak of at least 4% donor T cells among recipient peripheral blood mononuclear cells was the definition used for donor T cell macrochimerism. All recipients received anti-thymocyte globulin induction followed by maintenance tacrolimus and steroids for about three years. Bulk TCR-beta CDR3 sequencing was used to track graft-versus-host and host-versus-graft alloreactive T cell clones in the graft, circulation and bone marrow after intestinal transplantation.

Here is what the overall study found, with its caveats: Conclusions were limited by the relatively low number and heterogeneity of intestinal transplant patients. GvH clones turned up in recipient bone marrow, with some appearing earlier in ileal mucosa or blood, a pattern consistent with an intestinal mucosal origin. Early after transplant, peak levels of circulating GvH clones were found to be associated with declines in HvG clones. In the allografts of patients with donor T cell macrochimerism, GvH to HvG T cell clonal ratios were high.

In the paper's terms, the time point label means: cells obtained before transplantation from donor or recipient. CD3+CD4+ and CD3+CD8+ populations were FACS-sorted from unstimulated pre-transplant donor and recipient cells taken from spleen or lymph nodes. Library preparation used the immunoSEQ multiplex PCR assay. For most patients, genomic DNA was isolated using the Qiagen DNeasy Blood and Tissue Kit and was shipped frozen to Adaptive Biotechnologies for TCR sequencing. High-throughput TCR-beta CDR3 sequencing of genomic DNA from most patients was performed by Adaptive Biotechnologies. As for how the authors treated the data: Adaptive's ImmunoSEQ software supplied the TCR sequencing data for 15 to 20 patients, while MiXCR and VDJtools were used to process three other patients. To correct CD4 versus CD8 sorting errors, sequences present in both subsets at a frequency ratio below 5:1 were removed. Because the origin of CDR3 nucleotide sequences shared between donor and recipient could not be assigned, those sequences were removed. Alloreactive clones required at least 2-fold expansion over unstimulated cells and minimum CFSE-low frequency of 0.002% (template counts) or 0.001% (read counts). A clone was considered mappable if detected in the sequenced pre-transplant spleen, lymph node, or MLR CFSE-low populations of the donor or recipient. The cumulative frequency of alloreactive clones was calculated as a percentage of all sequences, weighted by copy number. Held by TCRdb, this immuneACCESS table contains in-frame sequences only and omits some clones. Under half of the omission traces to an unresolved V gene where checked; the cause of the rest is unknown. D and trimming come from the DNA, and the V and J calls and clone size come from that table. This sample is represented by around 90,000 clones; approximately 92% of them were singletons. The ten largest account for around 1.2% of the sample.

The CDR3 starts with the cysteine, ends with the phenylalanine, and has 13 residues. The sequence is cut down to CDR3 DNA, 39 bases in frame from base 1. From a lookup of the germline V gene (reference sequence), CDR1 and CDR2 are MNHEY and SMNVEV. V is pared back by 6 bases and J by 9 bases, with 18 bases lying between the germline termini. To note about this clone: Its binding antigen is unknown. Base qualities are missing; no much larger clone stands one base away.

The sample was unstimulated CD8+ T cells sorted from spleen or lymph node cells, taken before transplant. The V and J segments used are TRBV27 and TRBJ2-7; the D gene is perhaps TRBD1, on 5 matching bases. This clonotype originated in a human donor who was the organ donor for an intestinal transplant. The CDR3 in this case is CASSNRGAVRQYF. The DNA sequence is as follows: TGTGCCAGCAGCAACCGTGGGGCCGTTCGGCAGTACTTC.